These 3 T cell receptor beta chains were all obtained from the same sample, sequenced in a study of blood T cell repertoires in COVID-19. Generated by immunoSEQ multiplex PCR, the TCRdb table keeps only in-frame clones and is missing some. The sample holds more than 300,000 clones, 70% to 90% seen once. Sequences were obtained from peripheral blood. The receptors come from a woman in her thirties with COVID-19, enrolled during active disease.

The rearrangement joins TRBV4-1 to TRBJ2-7; 9 nucleotides match TRBD1. Germline V gene data show CDR1 as MGHRA and CDR2 as YSYEKL. This CDR3 comprises 14 residues. The V gene end was trimmed by 2 bases and the J gene end by 3 bases; junction bases not matched to a gene: 2. The CDR3 sequence: CASSQSDRGYEQYF. The CDR3 coding sequence is TGCGCCAGCAGCCAATCGGACAGGGGCTACGAGCAGTACTTC.

V is TRBV11-3 and J is TRBJ2-1; no reliable D call. The germline V gene has CDR1 SGHNT and CDR2 YENEEA. The CDR3 runs 11 residues. V was trimmed by 1 base and J by 7 bases, leaving 2 bases between them. The CDR3 DNA reads as TGTGCCAGCAGCTTAGTAAATGAGCAGTTCTTC. Its protein product is CASSLVNEQFF.

The chain carries TRBV11-2 and TRBJ1-2; D uncertain. There are 16 residues in the CDR3. In germline, CDR1 is SGHAT, CDR2 FQNNGV. Trimming cost V 1 base and J 3 bases, with 15 bases left between them. CDR3 in DNA: TGTGCCAGCAGCTTAGTTCGGGGATCCGGGGACTATGGCTACACCTTC. Protein sequence: CASSLVRGSGDYGYTF.